This T cell receptor (beta chain) was identified in a study of blood T cell repertoires in COVID-19. About the research overall: T cells, B-cell-depleted T cells, or PBMCs provided the cDNA or gDNA that served as material.

Enrolled during active infection, Seattle patients were then followed longitudinally. Per the germline V gene, CDR1 is SGHAT and CDR2 is FQNNGV. The CDR3 is 18 amino acids. V was pared by 4 bases and J by 3 bases, with 16 bases of the junction left unmatched. The sample holds one count of this clone. Original handling: Estimated nucleated cell counts came from reference gene primer amplification. The table came from immunoSEQ multiplex PCR; TCRdb's copy has only in-frame clones and leaves some out. The V and J calls and clone size come from that table; D and trimming were worked out from the DNA. The data show tens of thousands of clones, roughly 79% seen once.

The sample taken for sequencing was peripheral blood. The TCR comes from a man at least 80 years old with COVID-19, enrolled during active disease. The V gene is TRBV11-2, the J gene TRBJ2-3, with 7 nucleotides matching TRBD2. Here the CDR3 DNA reads TGTGCCAGCAGCTCCTCGAGGGTGCCTAGCGGAGAAACAGATACGCAGTATTTT. Protein sequence: CASSSSRVPSGETDTQYF. Based on the CDR3 plus reference TRBV11-2 and TRBJ2-3, the full variable domain is EAGVAQSPRYKIIEKRQSVAFWCNPISGHATLYWYQQILGQGPKLLIQFQNNGVVDDSQLPKDRFSAERLKGVDSTLKIQPAKLEDSAVYLCASSSSRVPSGETDTQYFGPGTRLTVL.